This T cell receptor (beta chain) comes out of a study of cytomegalovirus exposure and HLA in healthy donors listed by TCRdb under 2017. Describing the broader study: According to an earlier analysis of around 600 of the donors, about 179 million T cells yielded over 100 million unique TCR beta sequences and 276 Gb of sequence data. The study used immunosequencing to profile the T cell repertoires of more than 650 subjects and linked those repertoires to cytomegalovirus serostatus. HLA typing included class I and class II loci at four-digit resolution. The aim of the study was to test whether cataloging public T cell receptors could identify signatures of past pathogen exposure. Genome-wide SNP genotypes for about 60% of the roughly 670 donors were used in a later genetic analysis, which treated that subset as a discovery cohort. To predict cytomegalovirus infection status, the study combined high-throughput TCR immunosequencing, statistical association of individual TCRs with disease status, and machine learning. The genetic ancestry cluster associated with self-reported Caucasian donors included 65% to 90% of the roughly 400 genotyped donors. Typing coverage varied by locus: roughly 620-640 donors for A, B, C, DRB1 and DQB1; roughly 500 for DQA1; approximately 610 for DPA1; fewer than 480 for DPB1. Roughly five DR-DQ haplotypes were handled as single units for association and clustering, since linkage in the cohort was strong. Among approximately 370 genotyped donors of the cohort, an average of roughly 230,000 unique TCR beta nucleotide sequences was sequenced per donor, of which about 18% were non-productive. A later analysis re-analyzed previously published TCR beta repertoires from about 600 donors and added high-resolution HLA genotyping to study TCR occurrence patterns. All discovery cohort repertoires had been generated using a single sequencing platform. An early release that covered roughly 600 HLA-typed donors contained about 300 gigabases of sequencing data and roughly 84 million unique TCR sequences. An earlier analysis of approximately 580 of the donors used high-throughput TCR beta sequencing to judge whether each TCR beta V gene segment behaved as functional or pseudogenic. Donor age, sex, ethnicity and CMV serostatus were compiled alongside the repertoire data. Along with the approximately 600-subject first cohort, a separate validation cohort of over a hundred different subjects was used. Rather than using new phenotypic data, the later analysis identified candidate immune exposures from TCR beta sequences and from how often those sequences occurred across donors.

The cohort consisted of 670 or so healthy bone marrow donors. At the time of sampling, all cohort members were nominally healthy, though unrecorded immune exposures were likely present. The donor tested CMV seronegative, placing the donor among the 350 to 400 seronegative members of the cohort. Every donor gave a peripheral blood sample, and the peripheral blood mononuclear cells from that sample were used for TCR beta sequencing. The Qiagen DNeasy Blood Extraction Kit was used to extract genomic DNA from the blood cell samples. The library was built by means of the immunoSEQ multiplex PCR assay. For the multiplex PCR, a mixture combining 60 forward primers for TCR Vbeta segments and 13 reverse primers for TCR Jbeta segments was used. A multiplex PCR assay on genomic DNA amplified the CDR3 region of rearranged TCR beta genes. The Illumina HiSeq System was used to sequence the amplified TCR beta libraries as 87-base-pair reads. The study's processing was this. A later analysis tallied 75 million to 95 million unique TCR beta chains across the approximately 670 repertoires, and about 10 million of those chains were shared by two or more donors. To remove PCR and sequencing errors, raw reads were error-corrected and collapsed into unique sequences using a nearest-neighbor algorithm that merged closely related sequences. Alignment of CDR3 sequences to IMGT reference sequences was used to assign V, D and J gene segments. For a sequence to be retained, a match of at least six nucleotides to both a V gene segment and a J gene segment was required. Rearrangements were classified as productive when the CDR3 lacked stop codons and remained in frame with V and J, and all other rearrangements were classified as non-productive. Following IMGT convention, CDR3 was defined as the stretch from the second conserved V-encoded cysteine to the conserved J-encoded phenylalanine. The earlier analysis of about 640 of the donors excluded any sequence lacking an unambiguous match to a single V gene segment. In an earlier analysis of approximately 610 of the donors, V segments were called functional above 56.7% productive rearrangements and were called segregating when the between-donor standard deviation exceeded 5%. To diagnose cytomegalovirus status from the catalog of TCR beta chain sequences, a statistical classification framework was built. A later analysis assigned V and J genes by comparing TCR nucleotide sequences with IMGT/GENE-DB human TR gene sequences. In a later analysis, CDR3 sequences and most-parsimonious VDJ recombination scenarios were assigned using the TCRdist pipeline. In a later analysis, each TCR beta chain was defined by its CDR3 amino acid sequence together with its V-gene family, and reads without a unique V-gene family were excluded. In a later analysis, 450 to 600 highly shared, low-generation-probability nucleotide sequences were removed to address suspected cross-contamination and a sequencing artifact. In a later analysis, a clonal expansion index for each public chain was calculated from normalized within-repertoire ranks of inferred template counts. A later analysis computed generation probabilities with a VDJ recombination model fitted to out-of-frame rearrangements, and checked the results against IGoR. Hypergeometric tests were used in a later analysis to score TCR-TCR, TCR-HLA and TCR-CMV co-occurrence, with a repertoire-size bias correction applied to the TCR pairs. False discovery rates were estimated in a later analysis by permuting HLA or CMV assignments 20 times. In a later analysis, co-occurring TCRs were grouped using DBSCAN, with TCRdist sequence similarity added in when clustering inside HLA-allele-positive subsets. For co-occurrence clustering, repertoires with fewer than 30,000 or more than 120,000 public chains were excluded, along with roughly 5 repertoires with anomalous nucleotide sharing. As stored in TCRdb, this immuneACCESS dataset retains in-frame rearrangements with V and J assigned. A fraction of the clones does not appear; measured against another copy, unresolved V genes explain less than half of the discrepancy, and the remainder lacks a known reason. That table furnishes V, J and clone size, whereas the DNA furnished D and trimming. The sample table records 65,000 to 90,000 clones; around three quarters of these occur just once. The top ten clonotypes cover 3% of the sample.

V sheds 2 bases and J sheds 1 base, leaving 11 bases between their ends. The cysteine opens and the phenylalanine closes a CDR3 of 14 amino acids. Of the read, only the CDR3 DNA is kept; its 42 bases are in frame from base 1. As encoded in the germline V gene, CDR1 is SQVTM while CDR2 is ANQGSEA. What the research found in general, with its limitations: A cluster of highly shared sequence variants was judged likely to be a technical artifact of the sequencing pipeline. A further reported finding was that TCR beta sequences accurately predicted the HLA-A and HLA-B alleles for most subjects in the first cohort. Strong co-occurrence of HLA alleles, especially DR and DQ, made assigning TCR associations to individual alleles difficult. Only TCR beta chains were sequenced in this cohort, and the absence of alpha or paired-chain data limited detectable features. The authors suggested that the approach could potentially be generalized to other disease states and immunological phenotypes. The classifier was reported to diagnose cytomegalovirus status with high specificity and sensitivity in both the original and validation cohorts. Some IMGT-functional V segments, including TRBV6-2 and TRBV6-3, could not be distinguished by the 87-base-pair reads and were therefore excluded. Most TCR sequences were seen in very few donors, while some public TCRs were found in many individuals. V-gene and J-gene trimming of TCR beta chains was associated with a missense DCLRE1C variant in a later genetic analysis, and the association was replicated in an independent cohort. In a later analysis, several top co-occurrence clusters were reported to appear linked to parvovirus B19, influenza, CMV and Epstein-Barr virus. About 17 rarely observed V segments, including chromosome 9 orphons, were excluded from the earlier analysis of about 600 of the donors because counts were too low. A later analysis associated about 17,000 TCR beta sequences with specific HLA alleles at a false discovery rate of 0.05. In vitro tests confirmed that a few of the cytomegalovirus-associated TCR beta chains recognize cytomegalovirus antigens. Broadly in line with IMGT annotations, most TCR beta V segments showed up in productive rearrangements about 87% or about 30% of the time in an earlier analysis of about 500 of the donors. Because HLA typing was unavailable for some donors at each locus, only the typed subset was used in association tests. A later analysis found that HLA-associated TCR beta chains were more clonally expanded and had lower generation probabilities than equally common non-associated chains. Immune exposure information for the cohort was limited to CMV serostatus. In a later analysis, most CMV-associated TCR beta chains were found to appear HLA-restricted, with HLA associations seemingly driven largely by CMV exposure. In the study, approximately 160 TCR beta chains were listed as associated with cytomegalovirus. Linkage disequilibrium might explain the correlated functional status among segregating V segments, but an unknown experimental factor could not be ruled out. A later analysis found that TCR association rates varied across HLA loci, with DRB1 alleles showing the most associated TCRs and HLA-C alleles the fewest. Presence/absence analyses assumed roughly uniform sequencing depth across donors, an assumption that may not hold. In a later genetic analysis, fewer N-insertions in productive TCRs were reported among donors in an Asian-associated ancestry cluster than the roughly 640-donor mean.

Regarding this clone: The clone's antigen remains unknown. No much larger clone is present one base from it, and per-base qualities are unavailable.

This TCR came from a man in his forties or fifties in good health and CMV-seronegative. The rearrangement combines TRBV29-1 with TRBJ1-1, with no confidently assigned D gene. The specimen was PBMCs. The DNA sequence is given as TGCAGCGTTGAACTACGGTTCGGGAACACTGAAGCTTTCTTT. Translated, it gives CSVELRFGNTEAFF.